This T cell receptor (beta chain) was recovered during a study of blood T cell repertoires in COVID-19. Study in general: COVID-19 samples, acute and convalescent, were from the United States, Italy and Spain. PBMCs, B-cell-depleted T cells, or T cells were the source of the cDNA or gDNA that made up the material.

Deletions cut 1 base from V and 3 bases from J, with 11 bases between. This CDR3 comprises 15 residues. CDR1 and CDR2 (germline): SNHLY, FYNNEI. Assay: immunoSEQ multiplex PCR; the TCRdb copy retains only in-frame clones and omits some. This sample has 30,000 to 40,000 clones, with about 74% found just once. The clonotype originates from a human donor in a cohort sampled during active COVID-19. The rearrangement uses TRBV2 and TRBJ2-3; D gene ambiguous. The sample taken for sequencing was peripheral blood. This CDR3 is CASSEDLVGTDTQYF. The CDR3 DNA follows: TGTGCCAGCAGTGAAGACCTAGTCGGGACAGATACGCAGTATTTT.